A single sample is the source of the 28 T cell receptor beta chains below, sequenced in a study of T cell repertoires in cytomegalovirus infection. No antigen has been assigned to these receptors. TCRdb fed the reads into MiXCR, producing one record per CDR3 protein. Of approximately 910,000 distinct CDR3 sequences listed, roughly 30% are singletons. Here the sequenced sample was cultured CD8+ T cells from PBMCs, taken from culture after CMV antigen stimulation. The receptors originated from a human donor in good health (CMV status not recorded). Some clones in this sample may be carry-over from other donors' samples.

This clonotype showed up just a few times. CDR3 protein: CASSGGVEDTQYF. CDR3 in DNA: TGTGCCAGCAGCGGGGGAGTAGAAGATACGCAGTATTTT. The chain uses TRBV6-5 and TRBJ2-3; maybe TRBD2 (6 bases). CDR1 and CDR2 from the germline V gene are MNHEY and SVGAGI. The CDR3 runs 13 residues. With 6 bases removed from V and 5 bases from J, the gap between germline ends came to 12 bases.

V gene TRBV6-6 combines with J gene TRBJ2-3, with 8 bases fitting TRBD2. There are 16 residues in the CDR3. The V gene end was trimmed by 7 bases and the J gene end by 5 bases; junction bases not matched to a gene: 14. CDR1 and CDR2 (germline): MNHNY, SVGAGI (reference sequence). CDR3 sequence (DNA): TGTGCCAGCACCCCGATACGGGGGGGCCGACAAGATACGCAGTATTTT. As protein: CASTPIRGGRQDTQYF.

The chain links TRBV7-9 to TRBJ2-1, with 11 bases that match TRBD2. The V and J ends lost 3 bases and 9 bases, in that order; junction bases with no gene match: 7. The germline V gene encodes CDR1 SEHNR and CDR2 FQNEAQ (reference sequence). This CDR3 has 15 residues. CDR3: CASSLCSGGACEQFF. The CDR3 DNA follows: TGTGCCAGCAGCTTGTGTAGCGGGGGGGCTTGTGAGCAGTTCTTC.

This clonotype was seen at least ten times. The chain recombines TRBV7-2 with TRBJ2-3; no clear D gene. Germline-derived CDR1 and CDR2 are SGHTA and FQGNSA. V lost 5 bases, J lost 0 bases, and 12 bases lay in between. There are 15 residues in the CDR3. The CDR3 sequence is CASSPPFTSTDTQYF. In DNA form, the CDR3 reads TGTGCCAGCAGCCCCCCGTTTACTAGCACAGATACGCAGTATTTT.

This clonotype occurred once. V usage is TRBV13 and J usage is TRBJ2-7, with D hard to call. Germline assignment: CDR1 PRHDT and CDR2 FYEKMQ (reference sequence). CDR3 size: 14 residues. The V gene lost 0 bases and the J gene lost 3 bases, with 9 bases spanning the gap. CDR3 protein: CASSLGDGLYEQYV. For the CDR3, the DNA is TGTGCCAGCAGCTTAGGAGATGGGCTCTACGAGCAGTACGTC.

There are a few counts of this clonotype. The CDR3 region has the DNA TGTGCCAGCATCCGCGACAGAGGTGGGACCCAGTACTTC. Its translation: CASIRDRGGTQYF. This sequence joins TRBV6-5 and TRBJ2-5, with a weak D call TRBD1 (5 bases). Trimming left V 7 bases short and J 7 bases short, with 16 bases between. Germline values: CDR1 MNHEY, CDR2 SVGAGI. The CDR3 length is 13 residues.

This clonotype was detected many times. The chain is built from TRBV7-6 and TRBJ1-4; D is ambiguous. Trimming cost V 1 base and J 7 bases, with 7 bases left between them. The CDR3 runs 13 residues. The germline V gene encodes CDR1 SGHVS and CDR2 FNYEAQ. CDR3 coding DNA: TGTGCCAGCAGCTTAGGGTCAGCTGAAAAACTGTTTTTT. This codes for CASSLGSAEKLFF.

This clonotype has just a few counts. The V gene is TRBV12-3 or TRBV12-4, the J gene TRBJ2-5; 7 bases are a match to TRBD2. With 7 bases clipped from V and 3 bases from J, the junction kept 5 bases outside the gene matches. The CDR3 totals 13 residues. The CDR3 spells CASNVGLEETQYF. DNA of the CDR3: TGTGCCAGCAACGTAGGACTAGAAGAGACCCAGTACTTC.

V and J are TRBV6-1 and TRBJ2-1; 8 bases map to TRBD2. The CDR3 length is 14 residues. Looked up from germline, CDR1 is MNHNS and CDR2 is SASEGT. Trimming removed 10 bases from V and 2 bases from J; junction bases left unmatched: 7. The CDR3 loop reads CATSFSGAYNEQFF. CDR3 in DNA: TGTGCCACCTCCTTTAGCGGGGCCTACAATGAGCAGTTCTTC.

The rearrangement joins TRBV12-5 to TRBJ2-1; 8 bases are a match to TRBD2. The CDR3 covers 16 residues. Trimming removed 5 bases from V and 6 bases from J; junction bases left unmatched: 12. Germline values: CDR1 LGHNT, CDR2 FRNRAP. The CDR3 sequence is CASGPSFSGAINEQFF. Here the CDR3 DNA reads TGTGCTAGTGGTCCCTCGTTTAGCGGGGCCATCAATGAGCAGTTCTTC.

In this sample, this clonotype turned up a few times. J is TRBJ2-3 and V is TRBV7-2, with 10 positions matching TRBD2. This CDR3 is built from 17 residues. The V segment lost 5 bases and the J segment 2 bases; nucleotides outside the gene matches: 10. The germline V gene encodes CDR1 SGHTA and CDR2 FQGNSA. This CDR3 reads CASSPRLAGVLTDTQYF. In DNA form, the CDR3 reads TGTGCCAGCAGCCCACGACTAGCGGGTGTTCTCACAGATACGCAGTATTTT.

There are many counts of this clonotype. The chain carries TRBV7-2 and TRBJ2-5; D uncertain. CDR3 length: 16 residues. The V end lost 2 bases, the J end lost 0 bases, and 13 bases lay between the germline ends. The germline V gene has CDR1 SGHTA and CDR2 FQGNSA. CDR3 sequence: CASSLSGRSYQETQYF. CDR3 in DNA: TGTGCCAGCAGCTTAAGTGGGCGATCATACCAAGAGACCCAGTACTTC.

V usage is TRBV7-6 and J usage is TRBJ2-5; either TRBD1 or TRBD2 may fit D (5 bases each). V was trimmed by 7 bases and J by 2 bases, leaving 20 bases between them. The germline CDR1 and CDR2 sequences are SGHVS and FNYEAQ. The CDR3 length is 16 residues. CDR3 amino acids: CASTPPFGASQETQYF. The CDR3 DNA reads TGTGCCAGCACCCCCCCATTCGGGGCCTCACAAGAGACCCAGTACTTC.

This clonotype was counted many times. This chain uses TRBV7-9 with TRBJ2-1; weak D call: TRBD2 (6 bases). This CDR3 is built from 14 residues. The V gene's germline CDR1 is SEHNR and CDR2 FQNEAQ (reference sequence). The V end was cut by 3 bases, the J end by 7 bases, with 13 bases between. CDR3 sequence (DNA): TGTGCCAGCAGCTTCCCGGGACTCGGGAATGAGCAGTTCTTC. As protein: CASSFPGLGNEQFF.

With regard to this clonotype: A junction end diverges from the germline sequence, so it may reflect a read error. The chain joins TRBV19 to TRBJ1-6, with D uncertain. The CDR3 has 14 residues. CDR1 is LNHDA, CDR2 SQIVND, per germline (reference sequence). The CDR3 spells CASGDEVYISPLHF. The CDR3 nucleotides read TGTGCCAGTGGAGACGAGGTTTATATTTCACCCCTCCACTTT.

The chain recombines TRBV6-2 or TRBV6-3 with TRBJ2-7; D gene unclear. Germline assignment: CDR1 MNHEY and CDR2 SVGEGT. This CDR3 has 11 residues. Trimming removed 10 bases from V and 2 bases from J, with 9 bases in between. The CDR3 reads CAIGRTYEQYF. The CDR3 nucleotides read TGTGCCATTGGACGGACCTACGAGCAGTACTTC.

CDR3 bases: TGTGCCAGCAGTGTCAGGGGGCCCGGGGAGCTGTTTTTT. Its protein product is CASSVRGPGELFF. J is TRBJ2-2 and V is TRBV6-1, with TRBD1 matching 8 bases. CDR1 is MNHNS, CDR2 SASEGT, per germline. Trimming removed 4 bases from V and 6 bases from J; junction bases left unmatched: 1. This CDR3 is built from 13 residues.

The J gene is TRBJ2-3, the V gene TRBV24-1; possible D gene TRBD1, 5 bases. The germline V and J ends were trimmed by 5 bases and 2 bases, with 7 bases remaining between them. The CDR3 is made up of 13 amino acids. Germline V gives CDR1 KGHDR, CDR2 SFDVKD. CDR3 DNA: TGTGCCACCAGTGCGACAGTCACAGATACGCAGTATTTT. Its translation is CATSATVTDTQYF.

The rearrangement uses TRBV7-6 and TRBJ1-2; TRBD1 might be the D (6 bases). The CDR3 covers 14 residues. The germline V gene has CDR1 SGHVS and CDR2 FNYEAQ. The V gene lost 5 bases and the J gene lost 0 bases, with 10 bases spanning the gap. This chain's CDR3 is CASSLDSSNYGYTF. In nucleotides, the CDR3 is TGTGCCAGCAGCCTGGACAGTTCTAACTATGGCTACACCTTC.

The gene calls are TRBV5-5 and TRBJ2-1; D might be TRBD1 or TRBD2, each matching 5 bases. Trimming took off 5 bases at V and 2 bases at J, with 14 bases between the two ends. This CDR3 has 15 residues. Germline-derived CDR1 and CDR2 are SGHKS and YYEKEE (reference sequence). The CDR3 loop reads CASRPAVGPYNEQFF. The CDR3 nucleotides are TGTGCCAGCAGACCAGCGGTGGGACCCTACAATGAGCAGTTCTTC.

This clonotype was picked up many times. The CDR3 here is CASSPGGGGAEETQYF. CDR3 DNA: TGTGCCAGCAGCCCCGGGGGCGGGGGGGCCGAGGAGACCCAGTACTTC. The chain joins TRBV7-2 to TRBJ2-5, with TRBD2 identical over 9 bases. Trimming cost V 5 bases and J 5 bases; bases outside gene matches: 12. CDR1 and CDR2 (germline): SGHTA, FQGNSA. The CDR3 length is 16 residues. The full variable domain, in which reference TRBV7-2 and TRBJ2-5 provide the parts outside the CDR3, is GAGVSQSPSNKVTEKGKDVELRCDPISGHTALYWYRQSLGQGLEFLIYFQGNSAPDKSGLPSDRFSAERTGGSVSTLTIQRTQQEDSAVYLCASSPGGGGAEETQYFGPGTRLLVL.

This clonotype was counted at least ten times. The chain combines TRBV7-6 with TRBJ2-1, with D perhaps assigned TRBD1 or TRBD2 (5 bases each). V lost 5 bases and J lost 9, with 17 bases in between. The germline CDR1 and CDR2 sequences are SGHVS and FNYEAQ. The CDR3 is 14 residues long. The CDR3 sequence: CASSPGTSGLEQFF. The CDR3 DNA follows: TGTGCCAGCAGCCCGGGGACCTCGGGGCTTGAGCAGTTCTTC. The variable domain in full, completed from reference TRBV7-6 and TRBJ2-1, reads GAGVSQSPRYKVTKRGQDVALRCDPISGHVSLYWYRQALGQGPEFLTYFNYEAQQDKSGLPNDRFSAERPEGSISTLTIQRTEQRDSAMYRCASSPGTSGLEQFFGPGTRLTVL.

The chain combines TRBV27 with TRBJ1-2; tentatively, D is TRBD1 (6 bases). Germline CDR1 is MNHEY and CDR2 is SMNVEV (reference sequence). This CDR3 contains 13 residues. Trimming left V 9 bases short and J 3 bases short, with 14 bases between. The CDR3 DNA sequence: TGTGCCAGTAGACAGGCCCCGGACTATGGCTACACCTTC. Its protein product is CASRQAPDYGYTF.

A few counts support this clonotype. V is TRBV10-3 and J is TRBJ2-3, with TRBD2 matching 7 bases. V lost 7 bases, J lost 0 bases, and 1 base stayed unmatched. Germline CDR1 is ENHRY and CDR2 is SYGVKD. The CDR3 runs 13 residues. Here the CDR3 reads CAIMRGSTDTQYF. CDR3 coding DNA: TGTGCCATCATGCGGGGGAGCACAGATACGCAGTATTTT.

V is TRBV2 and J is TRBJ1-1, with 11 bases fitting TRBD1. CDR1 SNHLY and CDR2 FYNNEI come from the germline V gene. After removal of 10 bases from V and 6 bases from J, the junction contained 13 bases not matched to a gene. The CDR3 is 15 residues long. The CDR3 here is CATDLEEGQGAEAFF. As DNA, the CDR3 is TGTGCCACCGATCTCGAGGAGGGACAGGGGGCTGAAGCTTTCTTT.

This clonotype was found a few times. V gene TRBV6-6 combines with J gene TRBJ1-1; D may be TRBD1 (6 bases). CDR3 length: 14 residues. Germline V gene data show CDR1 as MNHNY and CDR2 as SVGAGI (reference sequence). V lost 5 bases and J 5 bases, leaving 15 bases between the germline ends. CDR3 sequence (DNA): TGTGCCAGCAGTACCACAGGGTCGGGGACTGAAGCTTTCTTT. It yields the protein CASSTTGSGTEAFF.

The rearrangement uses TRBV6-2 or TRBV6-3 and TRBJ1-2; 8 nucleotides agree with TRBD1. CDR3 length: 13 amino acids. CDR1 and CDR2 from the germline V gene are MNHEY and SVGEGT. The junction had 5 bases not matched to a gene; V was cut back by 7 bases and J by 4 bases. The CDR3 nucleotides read TGTGCCAGCATCGGGCAGGGGGCCTATGGCTACACCTTC. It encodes CASIGQGAYGYTF.

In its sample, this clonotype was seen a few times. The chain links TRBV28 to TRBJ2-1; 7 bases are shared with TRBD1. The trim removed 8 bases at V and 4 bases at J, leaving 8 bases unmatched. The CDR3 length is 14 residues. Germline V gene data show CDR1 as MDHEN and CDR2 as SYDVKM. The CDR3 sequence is CASHPRGPYNEQFF. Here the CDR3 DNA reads TGTGCCAGCCACCCTAGGGGGCCATACAATGAGCAGTTCTTC.